These 11 T cell receptor beta chains originate from one sample sequenced in a study of tumor-infiltrating lymphocytes in localized non-small cell lung cancer. Some clones are missing from TCRdb's copy, which holds only in-frame ones; the method was immunoSEQ multiplex PCR. The table lists 6,900 or so clones, roughly 77% of them singletons. Sequenced input: uninvolved lung tissue not adjacent to the tumor. These receptors came from a human donor with non-small cell lung cancer.

This clone came up a few times. V gene TRBV6-6 combines with J gene TRBJ1-5, with no clear D. This CDR3 region has 13 residues. From germline, CDR1 is MNHNY and CDR2 SVGAGI (reference sequence). V lost 6 bases and J 2 bases, leaving 8 bases between the germline ends. The CDR3 here is CASRNGRNQPQHF. DNA of the CDR3: TGTGCCAGCAGAAACGGGCGCAATCAGCCCCAGCATTTT.

The chain uses TRBV6-6 and TRBJ2-1, with 7 bases aligning to TRBD1. Per the germline V gene, CDR1 is MNHNY and CDR2 is SVGAGI (reference sequence). Unmatched junction bases numbered 8, after V lost 6 bases and J lost 3 bases. The CDR3 runs 15 residues. The DNA of the CDR3 is TGTGCCAGCAGCTCCTGGACAGGCCGCTACAATGAGCAGTTCTTC. The encoded protein is CASSSWTGRYNEQFF.

This rearrangement joins TRBV6-4 to TRBJ2-1, with D perhaps TRBD1 (6 bases). Trimming shortened V by 7 bases and J by 4 bases, and 11 bases separated the two germline ends. This CDR3 spans 13 amino acids. CDR1 and CDR2 from the germline V gene are MRHNA and SNTAGT. The CDR3 here is CASKGDSYNEQFF. CDR3 coding DNA: TGTGCCAGCAAGGGGGATTCGTACAATGAGCAGTTCTTC.

The chain is built from TRBV2 and TRBJ2-7, with 7 bases lining up with TRBD2. The CDR3 has 14 residues. V trimming: 7 bases; J trimming: 3 bases; junction bases outside the gene matches: 9. Germline assignment: CDR1 SNHLY and CDR2 FYNNEI. This CDR3 reads CASMESAGDYEQYF. The CDR3 region has the DNA TGTGCCAGCATGGAGTCGGCGGGAGACTACGAGCAGTACTTC.

V usage is TRBV29-1 and J usage is TRBJ1-5; a possible D gene is TRBD1 (6 bases). The germline V gene encodes CDR1 SQVTM and CDR2 ANQGSEA. The germline V and J ends were trimmed by 6 bases and 0 bases, with 12 bases remaining between them. The CDR3 totals 14 residues. This chain's CDR3 is CSVVTGNSNQPQHF. The CDR3 DNA reads TGCAGCGTCGTTACAGGGAATAGCAATCAGCCCCAGCATTTT.

The genes are TRBV28 and TRBJ1-6; 8 bases line up with TRBD1. The CDR3 length is 16 residues. Germline lookup yields CDR1 MDHEN and CDR2 SYDVKM. Trimming cost V 6 bases and J 12 bases; bases outside gene matches: 16. CDR3 DNA sequence: TGTGCCAGCAGCTTCGGAGGACAGGGAAAGGATAAACCCCTCCACTTT. Encoded protein: CASSFGGQGKDKPLHF. Based on the CDR3 plus reference TRBV28 and TRBJ1-6, the full variable domain is DVKVTQSSRYLVKRTGEKVFLECVQDMDHENMFWYRQDPGLGLRLIYFSYDVKMKEKGDIPEGYSVSREKKERFSLILESASTNQTSMYLCASSFGGQGKDKPLHFGNGTRLTVT.

The chain has TRBV7-9 and TRBJ1-2; D might be TRBD1 (5 bases). From germline, CDR1 is SEHNR and CDR2 FQNEAQ (reference sequence). V was pared by 3 bases and J by 0 bases, with 11 bases between. The CDR3 covers 15 residues. Here the CDR3 DNA reads TGTGCCAGCAGCTTGGTGGGCAGGGCTAACTATGGCTACACCTTC. Protein sequence: CASSLVGRANYGYTF.

The V and J genes are TRBV6-1 and TRBJ1-1, with 9 bases fitting TRBD1. The CDR3 sequence is 13 residues long. The V gene's germline CDR1 is MNHNS and CDR2 SASEGT. J was trimmed by 12 bases and V by 8 bases; bases with no gene match: 13. The CDR3 DNA follows: TGTGCCAGCCGAAGTCTGATACAGGGGGCGACTTTCTTT. It is translated as CASRSLIQGATFF.

The chain has TRBV5-1 and TRBJ2-5; D perhaps matches TRBD1 (5 bases). This CDR3 is built from 14 residues. V was clipped by 4 bases and J by 3 bases, with 13 bases between them. CDR1 and CDR2 from the germline V gene are SGHRS and YFSETQ. In DNA form, the CDR3 reads TGCGCCAGCAGCCCGCAGGGTTCCGAAGAGACCCAGTACTTC. The encoded protein is CASSPQGSEETQYF.

The V and J genes are TRBV7-9 and TRBJ1-1, with TRBD1 identical over 9 bases. The CDR3 spans 15 residues. Germline V gene data show CDR1 as SEHNR and CDR2 as FQNEAQ (reference sequence). V shed 4 bases, J shed 3 bases, and the junction held 6 bases outside the gene matches. CDR3 region: CASSSYRGRDTEAFF. The CDR3 nucleotides read TGTGCCAGCAGCTCCTACAGGGGGCGAGACACTGAAGCTTTCTTT.

This clone was counted once. The genes are TRBV5-1 and TRBJ1-1, with TRBD1 matching over 10 bases. Per germline, CDR1 SGHRS and CDR2 YFSETQ. The CDR3 spans 18 residues. V was clipped by 4 bases and J by 0 bases; unmatched bases: 12. CDR3 nucleotide sequence: TGCGCCAGCAGCCGTGACAGGGGGCGCGTTACCATGAACACTGAAGCTTTCTTT. It yields the protein CASSRDRGRVTMNTEAFF.